Listed below are T cell receptor beta chains from one sample, sequenced in a study of cytomegalovirus exposure and HLA in healthy donors. Sequencing was performed with immunoSEQ multiplex PCR; in TCRdb, only in-frame clones are kept and a portion is missing. The profile shows about 130,000 clones, approximately 85% of them singletons. The sequenced sample was PBMCs. Receptors originate from a woman aged 25 to 45 in good health and CMV-seropositive. Both conserved end residues are part of each CDR3. Fields, in order: clone size, D gene, J gene, V gene, CDR3 protein, CDR3 DNA. The D gene is left open where the match is weak. Rows give clone size only sometimes, using once, few, many, or a class for an expanded clone.

.	TRBD1	TRBJ1-1	TRBV5-1	CASREGAGNTEAFF	TGCGCCAGCAGGGAGGGGGCTGGGAACACTGAAGCTTTCTTT
few	.	TRBJ2-7	TRBV5-8	CASSLVVGYEQYF	TGTGCCAGCAGCTTGGTAGTTGGTTACGAGCAGTACTTC
.	TRBD2	TRBJ2-3	TRBV28	CASSRREGVSTDTQYF	TGTGCCAGCAGTAGGAGGGAGGGCGTGAGCACAGATACGCAGTATTTT
few	.	TRBJ2-7	TRBV28	CASSLAGTDSYEQYF	TGTGCCAGCAGTTTGGCGGGGACCGACTCCTACGAGCAGTACTTC
.	.	TRBJ1-1	TRBV5-4	CASSFNGNTEAFF	TGTGCCAGCAGCTTTAACGGGAACACTGAAGCTTTCTTT
.	.	TRBJ1-1	TRBV4-2	CASSQGEVGEAFF	TGTGCCAGCAGCCAAGGGGAGGTTGGTGAAGCTTTCTTT
few	.	TRBJ2-7	TRBV5-1	CASSSRTAYEQYF	TGCGCCAGCAGCTCCCGGACAGCCTACGAGCAGTACTTC
.	.	TRBJ2-7	TRBV9	CASSPRGSVGNEQYF	TGTGCCAGCAGCCCAAGGGGCTCGGTGGGGAACGAGCAGTACTTC
.	TRBD1	TRBJ2-3	TRBV11-3	CASTLRCQDRDDPPDTQYF	TGTGCCAGCACCCTACGATGCCAGGACAGGGACGACCCCCCAGATACGCAGTATTTT
.	TRBD2	TRBJ2-1	TRBV28	CASSSPGLAEDNEQFF	TGTGCCAGCAGTTCACCGGGACTAGCGGAAGACAATGAGCAGTTCTTC
.	.	TRBJ1-5	TRBV9	CASSVGGLNQPQHF	TGTGCCAGCAGCGTAGGGGGACTCAATCAGCCCCAGCATTTT
few	TRBD1	TRBJ1-4	TRBV6-5	CASSEGQGFEKLFF	TGTGCCAGCAGTGAGGGACAGGGTTTTGAAAAACTGTTTTTT
few	TRBD1	TRBJ1-2	TRBV5-1	CASSQGGARGYTF	TGCGCCAGCTCACAGGGGGGGGCCCGAGGCTACACCTTC
.	.	TRBJ1-1	TRBV28	CASSTTGPEAFF	TGTGCCAGCAGTACAACAGGGCCCGAAGCTTTCTTT
.	.	TRBJ1-1	TRBV30	CAWSVREWAFF	TGTGCCTGGAGTGTGAGGGAGTGGGCTTTCTTT
.	TRBD2	TRBJ2-2	TRBV4-2	CASTPSGGVTGELFF	TGTGCCAGCACCCCTAGCGGGGGGGTCACCGGGGAGCTGTTTTTT
.	TRBD1	TRBJ1-1	TRBV9	CASSASPDRPGGAFF	TGTGCCAGCAGCGCCTCCCCGGACAGGCCCGGAGGAGCTTTCTTT
.	.	TRBJ1-4	TRBV5-6	CASSSGTSEKLFF	TGTGCCAGCAGCTCCGGGACAAGTGAAAAACTGTTTTTT
.	.	TRBJ2-3	TRBV5-1	CASSKLVLLGTDTQYF	TGCGCCAGCAGCAAACTGGTGCTGCTTGGCACAGATACGCAGTATTTT
.	TRBD1	TRBJ1-1	TRBV27	CASSRDSYTEAFF	TGTGCCAGCAGTAGGGACAGCTACACTGAAGCTTTCTTT
.	.	TRBJ1-6	TRBV19	CASSSTGGSPLHF	TGTGCCAGTAGTTCTACCGGGGGTTCACCCCTCCACTTT
once	.	TRBJ2-3	TRBV28	CASSNPGGTDTQYF	TGTGCCAGCAGCAACCCCGGGGGCACAGATACGCAGTATTTT
.	.	TRBJ1-2	TRBV6-1	CASSVTGSYGYTF	TGTGCCAGCAGTGTCACAGGGTCCTATGGCTACACCTTC
.	.	TRBJ2-1	TRBV12-5	CASSDSQFF	TGTGCTAGTTCGGACTCCCAGTTCTTC
.	.	TRBJ1-2	TRBV15	CATSRDPGTNYGYTF	TGTGCCACCAGCAGGGACCCGGGAACGAACTATGGCTACACCTTC
.	.	TRBJ2-3	TRBV5-1	CASSLPNTDTQYF	TGCGCCAGCAGCTTGCCTAACACAGATACGCAGTATTTT
.	.	TRBJ2-7	TRBV5-4	CASSLEPGWGYEQYF	TGTGCCAGCAGCTTGGAACCGGGGTGGGGTTACGAGCAGTACTTC
.	TRBD1	TRBJ2-1	TRBV10-3	CAIKGGQGNNEQFF	TGTGCCATCAAGGGCGGACAGGGGAACAATGAGCAGTTCTTC
.	TRBD1	TRBJ1-5	TRBV27	CASSPLGTVAAFNQPQHF	TGTGCCAGCAGTCCCCTTGGGACAGTCGCCGCTTTCAATCAGCCCCAGCATTTT
.	TRBD1	TRBJ1-2	TRBV6-5	CASSYRDRGDGYTF	TGTGCCAGCAGTTACCGAGACAGGGGAGATGGCTACACCTTC
once	.	TRBJ2-5	TRBV5-1	CASSLGSQETQYF	TGCGCCAGCAGCTTGGGCAGCCAAGAGACCCAGTACTTC
.	TRBD1	TRBJ1-5	TRBV2	CASSIQGANQPQHF	TGTGCCAGCAGTATACAGGGGGCCAATCAGCCCCAGCATTTT
.	.	TRBJ1-2	TRBV7-2	CASSPEGSYGYTF	TGTGCCAGCAGCCCTGAGGGTAGTTATGGCTACACCTTC
.	.	TRBJ2-1	TRBV7-9	CASSLEAHGAYNEQFF	TGTGCCAGCAGCTTAGAGGCACACGGGGCCTACAATGAGCAGTTCTTC
.	.	TRBJ2-7	TRBV25-1	CASSELTAPTYEQYF	TGTGCCAGCAGTGAATTAACCGCACCTACCTACGAGCAGTACTTC
.	TRBD1	TRBJ1-2	TRBV19	CASSIGQENYGYTF	TGTGCCAGTAGTATTGGACAGGAGAACTATGGCTACACCTTC
.	.	TRBJ1-3	TRBV7-3	CASSPHRELNTIYF	TGTGCCAGCAGCCCACACAGGGAACTAAACACCATATATTTT